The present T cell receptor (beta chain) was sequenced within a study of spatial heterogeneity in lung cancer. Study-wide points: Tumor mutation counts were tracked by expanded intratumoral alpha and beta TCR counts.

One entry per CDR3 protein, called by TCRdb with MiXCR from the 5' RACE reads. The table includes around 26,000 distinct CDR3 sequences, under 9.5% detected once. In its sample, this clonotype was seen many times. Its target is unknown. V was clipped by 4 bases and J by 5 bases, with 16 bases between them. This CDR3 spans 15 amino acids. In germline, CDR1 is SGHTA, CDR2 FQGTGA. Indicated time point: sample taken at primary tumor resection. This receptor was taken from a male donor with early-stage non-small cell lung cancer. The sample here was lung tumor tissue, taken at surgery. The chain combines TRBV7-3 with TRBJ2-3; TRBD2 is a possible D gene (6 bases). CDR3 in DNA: TGTGCCAGCAGCTCTCCAGGAGGGCCTGGAGATACGCAGTATTTT. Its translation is CASSSPGGPGDTQYF.